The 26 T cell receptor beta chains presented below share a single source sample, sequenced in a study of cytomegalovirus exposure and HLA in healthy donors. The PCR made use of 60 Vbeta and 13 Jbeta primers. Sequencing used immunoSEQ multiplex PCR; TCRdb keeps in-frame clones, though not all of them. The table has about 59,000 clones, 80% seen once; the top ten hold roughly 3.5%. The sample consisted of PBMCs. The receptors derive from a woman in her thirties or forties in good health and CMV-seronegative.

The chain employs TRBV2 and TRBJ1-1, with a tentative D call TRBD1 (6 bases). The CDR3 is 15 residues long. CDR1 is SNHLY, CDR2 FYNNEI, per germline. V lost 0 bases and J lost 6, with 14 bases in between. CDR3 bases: TGTGCCAGCAGTGAAGCGGTTACAGGGTCCGCTGAAGCTTTCTTT. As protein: CASSEAVTGSAEAFF. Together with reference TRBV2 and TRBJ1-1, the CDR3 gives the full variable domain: EPEVTQTPSHQVTQMGQEVILRCVPISNHLYFYWYRQILGQKVEFLVSFYNNEISEKSEIFDDQFSVERPDGSNFTLKIRSTKLEDSAMYFCASSEAVTGSAEAFFGQGTRLTVV.

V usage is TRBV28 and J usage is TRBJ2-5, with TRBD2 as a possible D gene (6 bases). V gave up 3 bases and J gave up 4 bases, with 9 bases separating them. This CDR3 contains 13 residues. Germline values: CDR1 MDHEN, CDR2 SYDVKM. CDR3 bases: TGTGCCAGCAGTTTTAGACTAGTAGAGACCCAGTACTTC. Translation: CASSFRLVETQYF.

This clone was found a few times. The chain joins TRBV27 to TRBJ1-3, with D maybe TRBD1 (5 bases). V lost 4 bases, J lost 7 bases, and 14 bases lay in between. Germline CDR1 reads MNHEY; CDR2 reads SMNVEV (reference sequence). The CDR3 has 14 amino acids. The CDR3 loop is CASSSPGRGNTIYF. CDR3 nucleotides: TGTGCCAGCAGTTCCCCGGGACGGGGGAACACCATATATTTT.

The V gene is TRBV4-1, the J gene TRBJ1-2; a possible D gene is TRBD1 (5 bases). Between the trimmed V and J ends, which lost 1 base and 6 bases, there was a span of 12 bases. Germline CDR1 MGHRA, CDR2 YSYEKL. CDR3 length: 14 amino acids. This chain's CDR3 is CASSQGNRYNGYTF. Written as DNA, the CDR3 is TGCGCCAGCAGCCAAGGGAACAGGTATAATGGCTACACCTTC.

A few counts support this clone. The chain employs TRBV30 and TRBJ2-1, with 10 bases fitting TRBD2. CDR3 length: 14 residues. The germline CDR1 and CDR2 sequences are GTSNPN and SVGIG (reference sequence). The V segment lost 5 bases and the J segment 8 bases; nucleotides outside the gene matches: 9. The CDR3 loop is CAWFSQREGYEQFF. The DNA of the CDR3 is TGTGCCTGGTTTAGCCAGCGGGAGGGGTATGAGCAGTTCTTC. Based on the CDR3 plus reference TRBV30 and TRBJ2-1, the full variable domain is SQTIHQWPATLVQPVGSPLSLECTVEGTSNPNLYWYRQAAGRGLQLLFYSVGIGQISSEVPQNLSASRPQDRQFILSSKKLLLSDSGFYLCAWFSQREGYEQFFGPGTRLTVL.

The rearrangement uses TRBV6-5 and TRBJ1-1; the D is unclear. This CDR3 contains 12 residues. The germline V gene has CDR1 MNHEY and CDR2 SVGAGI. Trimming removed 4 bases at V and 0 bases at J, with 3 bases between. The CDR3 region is CASSSVNTEAFF. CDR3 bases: TGTGCCAGCAGTTCGGTGAACACTGAAGCTTTCTTT.

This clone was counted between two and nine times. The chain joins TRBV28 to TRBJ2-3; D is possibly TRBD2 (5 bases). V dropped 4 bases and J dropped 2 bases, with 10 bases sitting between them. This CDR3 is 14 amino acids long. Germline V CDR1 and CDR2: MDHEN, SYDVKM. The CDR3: CASSSDWSTDTQYF. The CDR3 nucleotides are TGTGCCAGCAGTTCGGACTGGTCCACAGATACGCAGTATTTT.

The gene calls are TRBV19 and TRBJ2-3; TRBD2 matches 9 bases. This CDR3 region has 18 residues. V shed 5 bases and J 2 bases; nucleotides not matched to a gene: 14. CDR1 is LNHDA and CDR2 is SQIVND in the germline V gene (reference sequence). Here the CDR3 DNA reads TGTGCCAGTAGTCTACCCCGGGATAGCGGGAGTTTCACAGATACGCAGTATTTT. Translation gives CASSLPRDSGSFTDTQYF.

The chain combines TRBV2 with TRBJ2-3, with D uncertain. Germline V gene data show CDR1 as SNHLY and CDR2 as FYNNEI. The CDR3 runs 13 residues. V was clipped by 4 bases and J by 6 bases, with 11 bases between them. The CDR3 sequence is CASSGRMVDTQYF. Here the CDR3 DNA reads TGTGCCAGCAGTGGCAGGATGGTGGATACGCAGTATTTT.

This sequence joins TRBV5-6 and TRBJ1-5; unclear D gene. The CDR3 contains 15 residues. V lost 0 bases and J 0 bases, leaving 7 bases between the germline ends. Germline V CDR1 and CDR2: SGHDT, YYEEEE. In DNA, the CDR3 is TGTGCCAGCAGCTTGGGCGGATATAGCAATCAGCCCCAGCATTTT. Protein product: CASSLGGYSNQPQHF.

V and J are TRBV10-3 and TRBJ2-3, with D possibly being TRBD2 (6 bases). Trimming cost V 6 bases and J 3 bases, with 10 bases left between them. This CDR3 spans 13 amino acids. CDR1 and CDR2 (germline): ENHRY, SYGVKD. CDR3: CAIRGGLTDTQYF. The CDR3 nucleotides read TGTGCCATCAGGGGGGGATTAACAGATACGCAGTATTTT.

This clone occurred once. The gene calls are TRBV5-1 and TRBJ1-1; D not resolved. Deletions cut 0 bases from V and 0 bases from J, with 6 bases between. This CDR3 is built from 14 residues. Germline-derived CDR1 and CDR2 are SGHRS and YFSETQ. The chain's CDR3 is CASSLGLLNTEAFF. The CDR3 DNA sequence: TGCGCCAGCAGCTTGGGACTCCTGAACACTGAAGCTTTCTTT.

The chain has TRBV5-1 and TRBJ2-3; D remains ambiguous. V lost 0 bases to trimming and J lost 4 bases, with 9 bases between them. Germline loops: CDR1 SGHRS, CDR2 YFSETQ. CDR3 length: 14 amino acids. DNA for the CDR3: TGCGCCAGCAGCTTGGGCCAAAGCCCAGATACGCAGTATTTT. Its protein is CASSLGQSPDTQYF. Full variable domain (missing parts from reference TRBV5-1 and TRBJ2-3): KAGVTQTPRYLIKTRGQQVTLSCSPISGHRSVSWYQQTPGQGLQFLFEYFSETQRNKGNFPGRFSGRQFSNSRSEMNVSTLELGDSALYLCASSLGQSPDTQYFGPGTRLTVL.

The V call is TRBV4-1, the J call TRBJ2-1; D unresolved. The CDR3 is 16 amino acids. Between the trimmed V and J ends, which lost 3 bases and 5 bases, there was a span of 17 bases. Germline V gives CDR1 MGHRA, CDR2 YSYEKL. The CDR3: CASSHSPFVANNEQFF. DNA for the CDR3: TGCGCCAGCAGCCATTCACCTTTTGTTGCGAACAATGAGCAGTTCTTC.

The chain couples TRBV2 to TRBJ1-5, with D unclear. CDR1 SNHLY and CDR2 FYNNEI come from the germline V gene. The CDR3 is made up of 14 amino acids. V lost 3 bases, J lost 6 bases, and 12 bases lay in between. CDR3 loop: CASSEVPEAQPQHF. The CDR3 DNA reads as TGTGCCAGCAGTGAGGTCCCGGAGGCTCAGCCCCAGCATTTT.

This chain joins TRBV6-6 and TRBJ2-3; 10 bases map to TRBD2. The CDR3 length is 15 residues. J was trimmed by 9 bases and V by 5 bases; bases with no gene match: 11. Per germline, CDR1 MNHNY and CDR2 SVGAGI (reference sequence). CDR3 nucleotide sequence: TGTGCCAGCAGTGGGGAGCGGGAGGGCCCTCGAACGCAGTATTTT. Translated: CASSGEREGPRTQYF.

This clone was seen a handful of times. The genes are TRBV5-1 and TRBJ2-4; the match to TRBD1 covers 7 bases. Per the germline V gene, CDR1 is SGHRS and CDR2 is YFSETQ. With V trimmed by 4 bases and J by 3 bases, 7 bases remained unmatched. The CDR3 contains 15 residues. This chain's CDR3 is CASSVTGSDKNIQYF. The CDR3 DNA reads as TGCGCCAGCAGCGTGACAGGGTCAGACAAAAACATTCAGTACTTC.

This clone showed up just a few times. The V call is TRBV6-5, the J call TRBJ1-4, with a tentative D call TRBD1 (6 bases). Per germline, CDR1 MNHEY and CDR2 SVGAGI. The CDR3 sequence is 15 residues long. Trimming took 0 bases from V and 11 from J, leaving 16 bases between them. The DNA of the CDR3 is TGTGCCAGCAGTTACTCGGGACAACCCGGGATGAAACTGTTTTTT. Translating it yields CASSYSGQPGMKLFF.

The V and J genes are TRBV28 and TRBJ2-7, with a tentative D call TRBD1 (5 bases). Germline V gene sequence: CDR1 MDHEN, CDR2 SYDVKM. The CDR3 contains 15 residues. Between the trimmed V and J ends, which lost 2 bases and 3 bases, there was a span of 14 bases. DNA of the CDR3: TGTGCCAGCAGTTTAAGGGGCCCATCCCTCTACGAGCAGTACTTC. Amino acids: CASSLRGPSLYEQYF.

The CDR3 nucleotides are TGTGCCAGCTCACCGAGGGCGGTCACAGATACGCAGTATTTT. Translation gives CASSPRAVTDTQYF. The chain links TRBV18 to TRBJ2-3, with D possibly TRBD2 on 5 matching bases. Trimming removed 3 bases from V and 2 bases from J, with 9 bases in between. Germline V gene lookup returns CDR1 KGHSH and CDR2 LQKENI. This CDR3 spans 14 amino acids.

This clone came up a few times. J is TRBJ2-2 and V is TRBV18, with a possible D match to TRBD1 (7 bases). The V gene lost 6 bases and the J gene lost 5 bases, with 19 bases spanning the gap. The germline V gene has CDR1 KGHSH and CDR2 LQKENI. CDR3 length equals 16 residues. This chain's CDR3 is CASSPAGGHQTGELFF. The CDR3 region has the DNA TGTGCCAGCTCCCCAGCAGGGGGGCACCAAACCGGGGAGCTGTTTTTT.

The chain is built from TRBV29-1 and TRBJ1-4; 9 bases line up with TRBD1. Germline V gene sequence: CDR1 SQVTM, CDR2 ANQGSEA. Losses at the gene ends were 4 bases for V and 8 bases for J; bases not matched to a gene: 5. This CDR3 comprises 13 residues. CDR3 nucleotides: TGCAGCGTTGGAGGACAGGGGAGGGAAAAACTGTTTTTT. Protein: CSVGGQGREKLFF. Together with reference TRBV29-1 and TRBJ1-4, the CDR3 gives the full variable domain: SAVISQKPSRDICQRGTSLTIQCQVDSQVTMMFWYRQQPGQSLTLIATANQGSEATYESGFVIDKFPISRPNLTFSTLTVSNMSPEDSSIYLCSVGGQGREKLFFGSGTQLSVL.

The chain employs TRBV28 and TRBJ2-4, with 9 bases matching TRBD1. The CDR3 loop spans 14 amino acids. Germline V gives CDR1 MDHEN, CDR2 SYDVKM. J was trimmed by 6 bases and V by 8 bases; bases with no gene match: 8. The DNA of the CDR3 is TGTGCCAGCGCGGCCGGGGACAGGGTAAACATTCAGTACTTC. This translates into CASAAGDRVNIQYF.

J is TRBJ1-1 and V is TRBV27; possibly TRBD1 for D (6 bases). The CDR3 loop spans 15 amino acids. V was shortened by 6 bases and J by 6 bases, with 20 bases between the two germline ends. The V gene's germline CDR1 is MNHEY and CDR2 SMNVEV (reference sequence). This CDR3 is CASRRPDTGYAEAFF. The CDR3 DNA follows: TGTGCCAGCAGGAGGCCAGACACAGGGTACGCTGAAGCTTTCTTT.

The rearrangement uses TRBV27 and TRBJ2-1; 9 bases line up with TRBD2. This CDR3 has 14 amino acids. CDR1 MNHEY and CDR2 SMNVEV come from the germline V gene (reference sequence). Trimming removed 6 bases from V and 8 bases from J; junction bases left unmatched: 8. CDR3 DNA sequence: TGTGCCAGCAGCAAGGGGGGACTAGCATATGAGCAGTTCTTC. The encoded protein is CASSKGGLAYEQFF.

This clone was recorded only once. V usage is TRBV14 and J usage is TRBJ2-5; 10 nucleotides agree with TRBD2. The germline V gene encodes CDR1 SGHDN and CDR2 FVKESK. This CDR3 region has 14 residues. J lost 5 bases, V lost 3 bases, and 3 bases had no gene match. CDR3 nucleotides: TGTGCCAGCAGCCATAGCGGGAGGCTTGAGACCCAGTACTTC. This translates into CASSHSGRLETQYF.